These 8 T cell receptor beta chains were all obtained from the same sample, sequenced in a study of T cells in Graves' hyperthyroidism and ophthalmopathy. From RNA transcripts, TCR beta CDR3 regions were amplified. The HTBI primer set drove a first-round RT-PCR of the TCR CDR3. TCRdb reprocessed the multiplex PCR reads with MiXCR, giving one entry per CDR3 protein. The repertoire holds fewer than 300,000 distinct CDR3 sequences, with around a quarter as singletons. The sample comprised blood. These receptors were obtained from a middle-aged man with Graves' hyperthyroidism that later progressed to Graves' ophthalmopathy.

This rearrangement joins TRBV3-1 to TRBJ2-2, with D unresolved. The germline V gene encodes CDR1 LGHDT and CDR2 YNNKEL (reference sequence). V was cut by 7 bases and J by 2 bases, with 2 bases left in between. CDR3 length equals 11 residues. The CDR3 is CASTNTGELFF. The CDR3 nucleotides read TGTGCCAGCACCAACACCGGGGAGCTGTTTTTT.

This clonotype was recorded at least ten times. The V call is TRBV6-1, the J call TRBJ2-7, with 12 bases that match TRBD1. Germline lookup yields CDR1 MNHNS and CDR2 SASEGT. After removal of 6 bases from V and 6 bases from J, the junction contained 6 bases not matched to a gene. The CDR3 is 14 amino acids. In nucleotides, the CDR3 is TGTGCCAGCAGCCCGGGACAGGGGGCTTTCGAGCAGTACTTC. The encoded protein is CASSPGQGAFEQYF.

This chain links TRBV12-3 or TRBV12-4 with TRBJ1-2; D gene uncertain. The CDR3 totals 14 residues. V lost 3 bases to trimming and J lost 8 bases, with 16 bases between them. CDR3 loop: CASSFSGGLFGYTF. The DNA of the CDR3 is TGTGCCAGCAGTTTTAGTGGCGGTCTATTCGGCTACACCTTC.

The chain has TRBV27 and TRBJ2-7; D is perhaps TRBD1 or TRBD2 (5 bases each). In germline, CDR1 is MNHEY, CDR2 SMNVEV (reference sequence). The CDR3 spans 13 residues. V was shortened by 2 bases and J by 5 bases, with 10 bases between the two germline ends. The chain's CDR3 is CASSLGGRNEQYF. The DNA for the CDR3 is TGTGCCAGCAGTTTAGGGGGTAGAAACGAGCAGTACTTC.

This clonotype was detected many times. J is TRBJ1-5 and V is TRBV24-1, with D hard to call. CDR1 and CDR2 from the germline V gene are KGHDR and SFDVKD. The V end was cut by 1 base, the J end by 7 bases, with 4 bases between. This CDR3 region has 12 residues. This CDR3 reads CATSDFNQPQHF. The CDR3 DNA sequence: TGTGCCACCAGTGATTTTAACCAGCCCCAGCATTTT.

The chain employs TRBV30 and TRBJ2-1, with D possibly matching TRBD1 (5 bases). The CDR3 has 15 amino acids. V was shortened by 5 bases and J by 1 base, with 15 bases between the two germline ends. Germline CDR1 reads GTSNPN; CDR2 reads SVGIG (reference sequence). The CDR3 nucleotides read TGTGCCTGGCTCCGTCAGGGCCGATCCTACAATGAGCAGTTCTTC. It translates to CAWLRQGRSYNEQFF.

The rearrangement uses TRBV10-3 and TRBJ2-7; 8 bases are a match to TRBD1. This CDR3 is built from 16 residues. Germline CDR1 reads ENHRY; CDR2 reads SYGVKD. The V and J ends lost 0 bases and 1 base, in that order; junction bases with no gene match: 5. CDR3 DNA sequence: TGTGCCATCAGTGAGTCGAGGGGACAGGCGTCCTACGAGCAGTACTTC. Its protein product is CAISESRGQASYEQYF.

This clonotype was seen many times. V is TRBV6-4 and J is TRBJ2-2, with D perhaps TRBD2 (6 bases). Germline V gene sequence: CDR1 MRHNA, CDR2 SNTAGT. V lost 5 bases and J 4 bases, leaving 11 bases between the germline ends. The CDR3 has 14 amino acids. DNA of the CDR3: TGTGCCAGCAGTAAGGAGGGGAGCACCGGGGAGCTGTTTTTT. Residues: CASSKEGSTGELFF.